This paragraph reports one TCR beta chain. Antigen unknown. Produced via immunoSEQ multiplex PCR; TCRdb's table is partial and in-frame only. The sample contains around 2,100,000 clones, less than 95% of which appear only once. This entry comes from a study of shared clonotypes between healthy human individuals. For the study at large: Per donor, three plates held CD4 naive cells, three held CD4 memory, two held CD8 naive and one held CD8 memory.

The naive CD8 population came from CD45RO-negative cells selected for CCR7, without terminally differentiated effector memory CD45RA+ cells. Overall study findings and caveats: Lower generation probabilities were found for non-shared clonotypes than for those shared by all four donors.

Losses at the gene ends were 3 bases for V and 7 bases for J; bases not matched to a gene: 10. This CDR3 comprises 15 residues. CDR1 MNHEY and CDR2 SMNVEV come from the germline V gene (reference sequence). The specimen sequenced was naive CD8+ T cells sorted from blood. The source is a man younger than 35 in good health. The chain has TRBV27 and TRBJ1-2; 8 nucleotides align to TRBD1. CDR3 sequence reads: CASSFGGRGRLGYTF. The CDR3 nucleotides read TGTGCCAGCAGTTTTGGCGGCAGGGGGCGCCTTGGCTACACCTTC.